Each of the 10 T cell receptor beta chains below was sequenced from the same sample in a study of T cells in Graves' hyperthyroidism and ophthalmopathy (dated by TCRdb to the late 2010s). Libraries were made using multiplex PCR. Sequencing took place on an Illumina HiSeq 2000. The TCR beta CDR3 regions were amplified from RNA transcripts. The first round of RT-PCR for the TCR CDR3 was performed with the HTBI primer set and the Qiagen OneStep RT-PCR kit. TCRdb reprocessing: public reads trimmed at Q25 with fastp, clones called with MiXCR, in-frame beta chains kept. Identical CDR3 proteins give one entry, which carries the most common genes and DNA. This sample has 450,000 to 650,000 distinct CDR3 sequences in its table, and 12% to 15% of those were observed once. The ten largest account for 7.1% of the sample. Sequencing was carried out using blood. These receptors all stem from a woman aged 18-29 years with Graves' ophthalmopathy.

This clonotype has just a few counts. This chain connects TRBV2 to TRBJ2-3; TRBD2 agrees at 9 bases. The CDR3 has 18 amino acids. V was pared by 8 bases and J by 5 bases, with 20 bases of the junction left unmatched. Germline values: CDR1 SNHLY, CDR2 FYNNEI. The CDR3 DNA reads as TGTGCCAGCTCACCACTTCGAGGACTAGCGAGGTTAGAAGATACGCAGTATTTT. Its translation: CASSPLRGLARLEDTQYF.

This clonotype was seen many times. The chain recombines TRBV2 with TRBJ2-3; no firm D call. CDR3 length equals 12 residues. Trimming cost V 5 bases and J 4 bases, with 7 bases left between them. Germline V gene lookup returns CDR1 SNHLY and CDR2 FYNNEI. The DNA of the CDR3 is TGTGCCAGCAGTTATTCCCCAGATACGCAGTATTTT. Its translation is CASSYSPDTQYF.

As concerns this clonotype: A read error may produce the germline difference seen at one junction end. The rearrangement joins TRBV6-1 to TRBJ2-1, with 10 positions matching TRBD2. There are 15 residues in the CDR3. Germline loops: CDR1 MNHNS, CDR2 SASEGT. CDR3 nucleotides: TGTGTCAGCAGTGCAGGACTAGCGGCCTACAATGAGCAGTTCTTC. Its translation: CVSSAGLAAYNEQFF.

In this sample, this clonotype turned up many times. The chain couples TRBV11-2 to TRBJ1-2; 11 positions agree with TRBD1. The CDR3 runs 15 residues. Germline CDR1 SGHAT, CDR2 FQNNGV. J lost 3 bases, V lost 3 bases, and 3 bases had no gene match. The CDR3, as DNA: TGTGCCAGCAGCTTGGACAGGGGGCAATACTATGGCTACACCTTC. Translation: CASSLDRGQYYGYTF. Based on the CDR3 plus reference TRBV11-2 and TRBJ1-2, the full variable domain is EAGVAQSPRYKIIEKRQSVAFWCNPISGHATLYWYQQILGQGPKLLIQFQNNGVVDDSQLPKDRFSAERLKGVDSTLKIQPAKLEDSAVYLCASSLDRGQYYGYTFGSGTRLTVV.

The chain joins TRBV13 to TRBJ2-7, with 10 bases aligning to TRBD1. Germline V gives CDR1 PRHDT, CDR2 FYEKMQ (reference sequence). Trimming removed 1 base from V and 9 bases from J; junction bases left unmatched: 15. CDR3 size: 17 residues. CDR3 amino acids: CASSLAVGQGLGGVQYF. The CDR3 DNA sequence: TGTGCCAGCAGCTTAGCGGTGGGACAGGGGCTGGGGGGTGTGCAGTACTTC.

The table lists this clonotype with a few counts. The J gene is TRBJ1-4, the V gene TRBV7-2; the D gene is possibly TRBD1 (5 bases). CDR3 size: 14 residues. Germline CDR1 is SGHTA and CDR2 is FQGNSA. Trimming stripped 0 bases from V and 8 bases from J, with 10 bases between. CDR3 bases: TGTGCCAGCAGCTTAGCGGTCTCAGGGGAAAAACTGTTTTTT. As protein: CASSLAVSGEKLFF.

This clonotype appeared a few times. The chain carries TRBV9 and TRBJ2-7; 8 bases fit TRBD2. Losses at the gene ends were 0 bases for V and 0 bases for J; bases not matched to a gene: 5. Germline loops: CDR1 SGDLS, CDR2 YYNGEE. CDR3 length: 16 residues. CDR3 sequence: CASSVAGGQPSYEQYF. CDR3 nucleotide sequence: TGTGCCAGCAGCGTAGCGGGGGGGCAACCCTCCTACGAGCAGTACTTC.

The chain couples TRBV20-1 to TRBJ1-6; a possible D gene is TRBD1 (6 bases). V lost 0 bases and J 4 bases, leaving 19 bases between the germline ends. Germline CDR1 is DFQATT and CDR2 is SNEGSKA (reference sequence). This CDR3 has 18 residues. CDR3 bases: TGCAGTGCTAGAGACCTACAGGGAAGGGGGATTTATAATTCACCCCTCCACTTT. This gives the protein CSARDLQGRGIYNSPLHF.

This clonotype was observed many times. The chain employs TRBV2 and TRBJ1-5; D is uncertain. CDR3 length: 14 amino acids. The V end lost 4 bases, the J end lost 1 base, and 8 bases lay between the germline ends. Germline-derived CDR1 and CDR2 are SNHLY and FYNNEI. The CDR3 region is CASSGIGSNQPQHF. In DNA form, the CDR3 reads TGTGCCAGCAGTGGAATAGGGAGCAATCAGCCCCAGCATTTT.

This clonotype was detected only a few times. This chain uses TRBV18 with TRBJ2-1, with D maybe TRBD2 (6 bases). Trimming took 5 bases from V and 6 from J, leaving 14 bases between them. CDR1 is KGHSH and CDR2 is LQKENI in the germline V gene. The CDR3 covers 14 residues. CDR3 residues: CASSGVLAINEQFF. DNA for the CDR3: TGTGCCAGCTCAGGTGTACTAGCTATCAATGAGCAGTTCTTC. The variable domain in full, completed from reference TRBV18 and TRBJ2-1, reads NAGVMQNPRHLVRRRGQEARLRCSPMKGHSHVYWYRQLPEEGLKFMVYLQKENIIDESGMPKERFSAEFPKEGPSILRIQQVVRGDSAAYFCASSGVLAINEQFFGPGTRLTVL.